This T cell receptor beta chain was sequenced for a study of regulatory T cells in long-lasting Graves disease. The CDR3 runs 14 residues. V trimming: 5 bases; J trimming: 2 bases; junction bases outside the gene matches: 4. Germline loops: CDR1 DFQATT, CDR2 SNEGSKA (reference sequence). Only a few counts were recorded for this clonotype. Time point reported: newly diagnosed GD, antithyroid drugs for less than 3 months. The TCR library used RNA extracted from PBMCs. TCR beta libraries were built with iRepertoire HTBI primers and Arm-PCR of CDR3 regions. TCRdb analysed the multiplex PCR reads with MiXCR anew, one entry per CDR3 protein. This table holds 550,000 to 650,000 distinct CDR3 sequences, around 16% found once. The same data also contributed to another study, on T cells in Graves' hyperthyroidism and ophthalmopathy. Per that study: HTBI primers were the set used in a first-round RT-PCR of the TCR CDR3.

Source: peripheral blood mononuclear cells (PBMCs), taken at new diagnosis, from a patient treated with antithyroid drugs. This receptor was identified in a man between 18 and 35 years old with Graves disease. The chain has TRBV20-1 and TRBJ1-2, with 11 bases lining up with TRBD1. CDR3 protein: CSAGGTGGNYGYTF. The DNA of the CDR3 is TGCAGTGCTGGAGGGACAGGGGGAAACTATGGCTACACCTTC.